This T cell receptor beta chain was recovered during a study of Ad26.COV2.S vaccination and SARS-CoV-2 variants. Treatment noted: 15 to 20 received Ad26.COV2.S at low or high dose, single or two shots; five or six received placebo; per-sample allocation not given. Collection of the samples took place on day 63 after the first injection of vaccine or placebo. Sequencing was performed with immunoSEQ multiplex PCR; in TCRdb, only in-frame clones are kept and a portion is missing. The data contain 350,000 to 500,000 clones, roughly 89% of them singletons. The clonotype comes from a person between 18 and 65 years old who received the Ad26.COV2.S COVID-19 vaccine or a placebo. Sequenced material: peripheral blood, taken in a trial of Ad26.COV2.S vaccine versus placebo.

In DNA form, the CDR3 reads TGCGCCAGCAGCTTGGCTGCGGGCACAGATACGCAGTATTTT. Protein product: CASSLAAGTDTQYF. This chain uses TRBV5-1 with TRBJ2-3; D unclear. Trimming removed 0 bases from V and 1 base from J, with 6 bases in between. Germline lookup yields CDR1 SGHRS and CDR2 YFSETQ. The length of the CDR3 is 14 residues.